These 9 T cell receptor beta chains came from one sample sequenced in a study of control samples from healthy donors and cancer patients. The protocol was immunoSEQ multiplex PCR, while the TCRdb copy is restricted to in-frame clones and leaves out a portion. This table holds over 90,000 clones, approximately 90% found once. Sequenced: blood. These TCRs come from a woman under 30 in good health.

This sequence joins TRBV5-6 and TRBJ1-5; D uncertain. The V gene's germline CDR1 is SGHDT and CDR2 YYEEEE. The V gene lost 4 bases and the J gene lost 6 bases, with 11 bases spanning the gap. The CDR3 is made up of 13 amino acids. The CDR3 reads CASSLAKGQPQHF. CDR3 nucleotide sequence: TGTGCCAGCAGCCTGGCGAAGGGTCAGCCCCAGCATTTT.

The chain uses TRBV30 and TRBJ1-2; D not certain. The ends were cut back, 2 bases at V and 1 base at J, with 8 bases in the middle. The CDR3 spans 13 residues. Per germline, CDR1 GTSNPN and CDR2 SVGIG (reference sequence). The CDR3 nucleotides read TGTGCCTGGAGTTCCGGGCTTAACTATGGCTACACCTTC. Translation: CAWSSGLNYGYTF.

The chain has TRBV9 and TRBJ2-3; D unresolved. CDR1 and CDR2 from the germline V gene are SGDLS and YYNGEE. The CDR3 is made up of 12 amino acids. V lost 4 bases, J lost 6 bases, and 9 bases lay in between. The CDR3 loop reads CASSPEDDTQYF. In DNA form, the CDR3 reads TGTGCCAGCAGCCCCGAGGACGATACGCAGTATTTT.

The chain is built from TRBV3-1 (or the pseudogene TRBV3-2) and TRBJ2-2; 10 bases match TRBD1. CDR1 is LGHDT, CDR2 YNNKEL, per germline (reference sequence). The length of the CDR3 is 16 residues. V was pared by 5 bases and J by 4 bases, with 7 bases of the junction left unmatched. The DNA for the CDR3 is TGTGCCAGCAGCGGGCGGACAGGGGGTGTCACCGGGGAGCTGTTTTTT. Translation gives CASSGRTGGVTGELFF.

This chain joins TRBV11-3 and TRBJ1-2; 10 bases align to TRBD1. V dropped 5 bases and J dropped 3; count of bases not matched to a gene: 9. The CDR3 totals 16 residues. CDR1 SGHNT and CDR2 YENEEA come from the germline V gene. This CDR3 reads CASSQQGGQGHYGYTF. CDR3 sequence (DNA): TGTGCCAGCAGCCAACAAGGGGGACAGGGGCACTATGGCTACACCTTC.

The genes are TRBV13 and TRBJ1-2; D remains unclear. This CDR3 is 15 amino acids long. V shed 1 base and J shed 2 bases, with 11 bases lying between them. Germline CDR1 reads PRHDT; CDR2 reads FYEKMQ (reference sequence). CDR3 residues: CASSLDQRTNYGYTF. Written as DNA, the CDR3 is TGTGCCAGCAGCTTAGACCAGCGTACCAACTATGGCTACACCTTC.

V is TRBV19 and J is TRBJ1-1, with TRBD1 identical over 11 bases. The germline V gene encodes CDR1 LNHDA and CDR2 SQIVND (reference sequence). The length of the CDR3 is 14 residues. Losses at the gene ends were 5 bases for V and 4 bases for J; bases not matched to a gene: 3. CDR3 coding DNA: TGTGCCAGTAGTCTCGGGACAGGGGGCACTGAAGCTTTCTTT. Residues: CASSLGTGGTEAFF.

The V call is TRBV10-2, the J call TRBJ2-1; D might be TRBD2 (5 bases). The CDR3 is 15 amino acids. With 8 bases removed from V and 3 bases from J, the gap between germline ends came to 17 bases. CDR1 is WSHSY, CDR2 SAAADI, per germline. The CDR3 bases are TGCGCCAGCGTATACTCCCTGGGGAGCTACAATGAGCAGTTCTTC. Its protein is CASVYSLGSYNEQFF.

Of note for this clone: A read error may produce the germline difference seen at one junction end. In DNA form, the CDR3 reads TGTGCCAGCGGTTTAAAAGGGATTAGCACAGATACGCAGTATTTT. As protein: CASGLKGISTDTQYF. V is TRBV28 and J is TRBJ2-3; D not certain. Germline assignment: CDR1 MDHEN and CDR2 SYDVKM. CDR3 length: 15 amino acids. Supplemented by reference TRBV28 and TRBJ2-3, the full variable domain reads DVKVTQSSRYLVKRTGEKVFLECVQDMDHENMFWYRQDPGLGLRLIYFSYDVKMKEKGDIPEGYSVSREKKERFSLILESASTNQTSMYLCASGLKGISTDTQYFGPGTRLTVL.